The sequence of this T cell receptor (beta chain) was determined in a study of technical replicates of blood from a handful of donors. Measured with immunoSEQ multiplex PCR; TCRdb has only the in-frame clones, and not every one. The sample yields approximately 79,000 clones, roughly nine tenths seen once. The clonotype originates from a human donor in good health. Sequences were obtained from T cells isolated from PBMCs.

The CDR3 is CASSIGGGGETQYF. The CDR3 DNA is TGTGCCAGTAGTATAGGTGGAGGTGGAGAGACCCAGTACTTC. The rearrangement links TRBV19 to TRBJ2-5; D perhaps matches TRBD2 (5 bases). V was trimmed by 1 base and J by 4 bases, leaving 10 bases between them. The CDR3 loop spans 14 amino acids. The V gene's germline CDR1 is LNHDA and CDR2 SQIVND (reference sequence).